This TCR beta chain was sequenced in a study of cytomegalovirus exposure and HLA in healthy donors. Primers included in the PCR were 60 Vbeta and 13 Jbeta primers. The assay was immunoSEQ multiplex PCR, and TCRdb's table has in-frame clones only and misses some. The repertoire includes more than 150,000 clones, over 70% of them detected once, and 1% to 1.5% sits in the top ten. In regard to this clone: Its antigen is as yet unknown.

Whole-study findings and limits: The number of N-insertions in an Asian-associated ancestry cluster was reportedly below the 666-donor mean in a later analysis.

V lost 7 bases and J 1 base, leaving 11 bases between the germline ends. Germline CDR1 and CDR2: LNHDA and SQIVND (reference sequence). CDR3 size: 14 residues. The chain joins TRBV19 to TRBJ1-5; tentatively, D is TRBD1 (5 bases). The sequencing input was PBMCs. This clonotype was obtained from a man aged 50 or older in good health and CMV-seropositive. This CDR3 is CASIGESSNQPQHF. CDR3 DNA: TGTGCCAGTATAGGGGAATCAAGCAATCAGCCCCAGCATTTT.